This T cell receptor (beta chain) was recovered during a study of Graves' ophthalmopathy and Graves' hyperthyroidism. At the level of the study: The blood sample was drawn at first diagnosis and before any treatment. Study conclusions and caveats: Using a 13-signature model, the authors split ophthalmopathy from stable hyperthyroidism, with roughly 88% sensitivity and 80% to 84% specificity.

The germline V gene has CDR1 PRHDT and CDR2 FYEKMQ (reference sequence). Trimming shortened V by 5 bases and J by 13 bases, and 14 bases separated the two germline ends. The length of the CDR3 is 11 residues. CDR3 regions of TCR beta were amplified from RNA transcripts. After a first-round RT-PCR with HTBI primers, a second-round multiplex PCR was run. A single record per CDR3 protein comes from TCRdb applying MiXCR to the multiplex PCR reads. The table includes around 340,000 distinct CDR3 sequences, 17% detected once. Establishment of the diagnosis relied upon clinical symptoms, serum thyroxine, TRAb, thyroid ultrasound and orbital computed tomography. The authors used Ficoll-Paque density gradient centrifugation to separate PBMCs. The input was approximately 9.3 ml of fresh peripheral blood. A note on this clonotype: Its antigen is still unknown.

The specimen was peripheral blood. The chain carries TRBV13 and TRBJ2-5; D is unclear. This TCR was sampled from an adult man with Graves' ophthalmopathy. CDR3 region: CASSLQKTVYF. Written as DNA, the CDR3 is TGTGCCAGCAGCCTGCAGAAGACGGTGTACTTC.